This T cell receptor beta chain came from a study of CD8 T cells in ankylosing spondylitis. With 8 bases clipped from V and 0 bases from J, the junction kept 3 bases outside the gene matches. This CDR3 is built from 15 residues. The germline V gene has CDR1 MGHDK and CDR2 SYGVNS. As regards this clonotype: What it recognizes is unknown.

TCRdb ran MiXCR on the 5' RACE reads and lists one entry per CDR3 protein. The table records more than 150,000 distinct CDR3 sequences, around 10% of them present only once. Study results and caveats: The study identified a TCR beta motif of several highly homologous variants that appeared characteristic of ankylosing spondylitis blood.

This chain connects TRBV25-1 to TRBJ2-2; TRBD1 matches at 10 bases. Material for sequencing was blood, either unsorted or a sorted T cell fraction (not recorded which). The TCR originated in a male donor with ankylosing spondylitis or in good health (not recorded which). The CDR3 region is CASAGTGANTGELFF. The CDR3 nucleotides are TGTGCCAGCGCCGGGACAGGGGCGAACACCGGGGAGCTGTTTTTT. Complete variable domain (other parts from reference TRBV25-1 and TRBJ2-2): EADIYQTPRYLVIGTGKKITLECSQTMGHDKMYWYQQDPGMELHLIHYSYGVNSTEKGDLSSESTVSRIRTEHFPLTLESARPSHTSQYLCASAGTGANTGELFFGEGSRLTVL.